What follows is one TCR beta chain and its context. The antigen is not known. Noted treatment: approximately 10-day PBMC culture with coronavirus spike peptide pools or control peptides (ViraFEST assay). The entry originates in a study of vaccination and CD4 T cells after COVID-19. CDR3 size: 16 residues. Germline loops: CDR1 SGHNT, CDR2 YYREEE (reference sequence). V was shortened by 3 bases and J by 1 base, with 14 bases between the two germline ends. Cultured CD4+ T cells had their DNA profiled by the Oncomine TCR Beta short-read assay. TCRdb fed the PCR reads into MiXCR, producing one record per CDR3 protein. This sample has under 20,000 distinct CDR3 sequences; approximately 40% occur once, and the top ten carry about 7.2%.

Source: CD4+ T cells from blood, cultured in vitro, taken after SARS-CoV-2 vaccination. This TCR came from a human donor who had recovered from COVID-19. This sequence joins TRBV5-4 and TRBJ2-1; D possibly corresponds to TRBD2 (6 bases). DNA of the CDR3: TGTGCCAGCAGCTCCGCCGGGACTGCGTCCTACAATGAGCAGTTCTTC. It encodes CASSSAGTASYNEQFF.